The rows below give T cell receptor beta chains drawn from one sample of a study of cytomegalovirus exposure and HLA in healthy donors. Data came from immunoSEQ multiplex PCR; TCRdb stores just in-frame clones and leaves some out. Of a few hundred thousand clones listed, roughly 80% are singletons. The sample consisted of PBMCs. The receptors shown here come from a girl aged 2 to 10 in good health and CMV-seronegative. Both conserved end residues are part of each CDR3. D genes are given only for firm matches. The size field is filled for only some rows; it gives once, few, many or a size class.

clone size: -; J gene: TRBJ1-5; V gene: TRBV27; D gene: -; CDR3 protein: CASSFSPNQPQHF; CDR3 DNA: TGTGCCAGCAGTTTTAGCCCCAATCAGCCCCAGCATTTT
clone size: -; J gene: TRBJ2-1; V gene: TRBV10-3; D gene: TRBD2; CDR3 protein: CAISEFSGTYNEQFF; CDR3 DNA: TGTGCCATCAGTGAATTTAGCGGGACCTACAATGAGCAGTTCTTC
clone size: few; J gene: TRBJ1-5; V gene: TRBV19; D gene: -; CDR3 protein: CASSMGGQPQHF; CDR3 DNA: TGTGCCAGTAGTATGGGAGGTCAGCCCCAGCATTTT
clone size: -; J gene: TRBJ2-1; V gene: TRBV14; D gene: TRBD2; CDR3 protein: CASSQSLGLAGSSSYNEQFF; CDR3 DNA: TGTGCCAGCAGCCAGTCGTTGGGACTAGCGGGATCATCCTCCTACAATGAGCAGTTCTTC
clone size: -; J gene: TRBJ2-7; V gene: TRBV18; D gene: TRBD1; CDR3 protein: CASSPGTGSSYEQYF; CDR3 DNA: TGTGCCAGCTCCCCCGGGACAGGAAGCTCCTACGAGCAGTACTTC
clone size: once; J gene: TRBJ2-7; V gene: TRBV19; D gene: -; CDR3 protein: CASSIARFSYEQYF; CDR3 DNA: TGTGCCAGTAGTATTGCCAGGTTTTCCTACGAGCAGTACTTC
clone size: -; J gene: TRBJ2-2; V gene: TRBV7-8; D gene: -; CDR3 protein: CASSSLAIALSNTGELFF; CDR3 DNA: TGTGCCAGCAGCTCCCTAGCGATTGCCCTCTCGAACACCGGGGAGCTGTTTTTT
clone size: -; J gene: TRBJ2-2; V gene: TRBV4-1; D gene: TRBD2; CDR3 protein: CASSQDSPSGGFHTGELFF; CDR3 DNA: TGCGCCAGCAGCCAAGATTCGCCTAGCGGGGGGTTTCACACCGGGGAGCTGTTTTTT
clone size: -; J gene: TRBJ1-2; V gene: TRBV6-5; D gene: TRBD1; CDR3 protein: CASSHRDSFNYGYTF; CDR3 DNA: TGTGCCAGCAGTCACCGGGACAGTTTTAACTATGGCTACACCTTC
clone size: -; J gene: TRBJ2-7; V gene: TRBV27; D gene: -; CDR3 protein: CASSRGGSTYEQYF; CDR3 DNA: TGTGCCAGCAGTCGAGGAGGGAGTACCTACGAGCAGTACTTC
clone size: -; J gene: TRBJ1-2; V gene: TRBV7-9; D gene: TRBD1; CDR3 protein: CASSQGVQVDGYTF; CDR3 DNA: TGTGCCAGCAGCCAGGGGGTACAGGTGGATGGCTACACCTTC
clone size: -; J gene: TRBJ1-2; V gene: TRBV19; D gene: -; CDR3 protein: CASSISSDLYGYTF; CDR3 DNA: TGTGCCAGTAGTATATCGTCAGACTTATATGGCTACACCTTC
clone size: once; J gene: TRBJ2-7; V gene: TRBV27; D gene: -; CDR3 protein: CASSIGRPLTGASYEQYF; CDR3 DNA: TGTGCCAGCAGCATTGGGAGGCCTTTAACTGGGGCTTCCTACGAGCAGTACTTC
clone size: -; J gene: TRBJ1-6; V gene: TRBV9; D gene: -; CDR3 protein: CASSPHGSYNSPLHF; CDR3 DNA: TGTGCCAGCAGCCCCCACGGCTCCTATAATTCACCCCTCCACTTT
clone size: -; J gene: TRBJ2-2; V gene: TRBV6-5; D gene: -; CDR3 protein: CASSWGLPNTGELFF; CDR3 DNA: TGTGCCAGCAGTTGGGGACTGCCGAACACCGGGGAGCTGTTTTTT
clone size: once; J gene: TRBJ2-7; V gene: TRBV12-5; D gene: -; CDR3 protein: CASGGEGGGMEQYF; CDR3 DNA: TGTGCTAGTGGTGGGGAAGGGGGGGGGATGGAGCAGTACTTC
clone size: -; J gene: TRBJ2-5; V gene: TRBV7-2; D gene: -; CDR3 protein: CASSQGVETQYF; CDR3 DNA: TGTGCCAGCAGCCAAGGGGTCGAGACCCAGTACTTC
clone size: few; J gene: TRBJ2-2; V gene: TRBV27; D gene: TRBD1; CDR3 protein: CASSTGTGTGELFF; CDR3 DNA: TGTGCCAGCAGTACCGGGACAGGCACCGGGGAGCTGTTTTTT
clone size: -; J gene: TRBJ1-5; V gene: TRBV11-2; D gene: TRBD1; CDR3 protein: CASNRDRHSNQPQHF; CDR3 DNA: TGTGCCAGCAACCGGGACAGGCATAGCAATCAGCCCCAGCATTTT
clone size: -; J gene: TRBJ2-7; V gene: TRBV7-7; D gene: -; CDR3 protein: CASSLGAGEAYEQYF; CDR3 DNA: TGTGCCAGCAGCTTAGGCGCAGGGGAAGCCTACGAGCAGTACTTC
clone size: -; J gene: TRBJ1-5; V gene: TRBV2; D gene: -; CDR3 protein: CASSGGGSNQPQHF; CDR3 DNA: TGTGCCAGCAGCGGGGGGGGTAGCAATCAGCCCCAGCATTTT
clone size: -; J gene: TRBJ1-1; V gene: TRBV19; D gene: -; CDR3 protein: CASSISPGREAFF; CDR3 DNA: TGTGCCAGTAGTATTAGCCCGGGAAGAGAAGCTTTCTTT
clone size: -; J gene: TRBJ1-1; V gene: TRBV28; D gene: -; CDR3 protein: CASSLSGTEAFF; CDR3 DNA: TGTGCCAGCAGTTTAAGCGGGACTGAAGCTTTCTTT
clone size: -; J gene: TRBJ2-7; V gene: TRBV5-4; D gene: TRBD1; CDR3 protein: CASSLNDRAYEQYF; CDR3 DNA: TGTGCCAGCAGCCTGAACGACAGGGCCTACGAGCAGTACTTC
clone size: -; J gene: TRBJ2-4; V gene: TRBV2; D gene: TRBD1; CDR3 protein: CASGDRRAKNIQYF; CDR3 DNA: TGTGCCAGCGGGGACAGGCGAGCCAAAAACATTCAGTACTTC
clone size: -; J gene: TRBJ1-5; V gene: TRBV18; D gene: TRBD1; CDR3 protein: CASSPEGTGTQPQHF; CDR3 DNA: TGTGCCAGCTCACCTGAAGGGACAGGGACACAGCCCCAGCATTTT
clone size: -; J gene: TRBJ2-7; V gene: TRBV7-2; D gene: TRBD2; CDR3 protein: CASSTSGETFEQYF; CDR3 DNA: TGTGCCAGCAGCACCAGCGGGGAGACGTTCGAGCAGTACTTC